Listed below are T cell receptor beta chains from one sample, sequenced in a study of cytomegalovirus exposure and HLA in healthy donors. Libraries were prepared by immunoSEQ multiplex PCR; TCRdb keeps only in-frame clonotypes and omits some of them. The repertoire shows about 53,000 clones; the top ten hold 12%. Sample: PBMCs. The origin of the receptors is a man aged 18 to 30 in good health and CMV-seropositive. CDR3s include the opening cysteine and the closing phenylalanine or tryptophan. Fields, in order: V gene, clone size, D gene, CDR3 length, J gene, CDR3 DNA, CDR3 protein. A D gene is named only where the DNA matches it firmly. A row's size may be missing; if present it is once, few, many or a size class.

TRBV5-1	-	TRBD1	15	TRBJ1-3	TGCGCCAGCAGCTTGGCGGGACAGGGGGCTAACACCATATATTTT	CASSLAGQGANTIYF
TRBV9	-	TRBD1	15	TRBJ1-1	TGTGCCAGCAGCGTAAACACACAGGGGGGCACTGAAGCTTTCTTT	CASSVNTQGGTEAFF
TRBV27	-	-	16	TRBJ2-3	TGTGCCAGCAGTTTATTGCTGGGCGGGGACACAGATACGCAGTATTTT	CASSLLLGGDTDTQYF
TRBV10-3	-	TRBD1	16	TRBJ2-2	TGTGCCATCAGTGTAGAAGGGACAGTGAACACCGGGGAGCTGTTTTTT	CAISVEGTVNTGELFF
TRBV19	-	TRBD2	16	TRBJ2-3	TGTGCCAGTAGTATGGGACTAGCGGGGTTTTTGGATACGCAGTATTTT	CASSMGLAGFLDTQYF
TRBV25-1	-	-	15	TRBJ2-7	TGTGCCAGCAGTGGGAGCGGAGAGGAATATAACGAGCAGTACTTC	CASSGSGEEYNEQYF
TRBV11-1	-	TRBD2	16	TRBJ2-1	TGTGCCAGCAGCTTCCTAGCGGGAGGGCCGGTTAATGAGCAGTTCTTC	CASSFLAGGPVNEQFF
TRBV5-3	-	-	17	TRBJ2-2	TGTGCCAGAAGCTTGAGACCCGAGACAGAGAGCACCGGGGAGCTGTTTTTT	CARSLRPETESTGELFF
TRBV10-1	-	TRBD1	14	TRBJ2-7	TGCGCCAGCAGTGAGGAGACAGGGACCTACGAGCAGTACTTC	CASSEETGTYEQYF
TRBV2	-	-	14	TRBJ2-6	TGTGCCAGCAGTGAAACGGCGGGCTTGCGCGTCCTGACTTTC	CASSETAGLRVLTF
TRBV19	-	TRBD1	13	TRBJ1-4	TGTGCCAGTATGGGACAGGAGAGGGAAAAACTGTTTTTT	CASMGQEREKLFF
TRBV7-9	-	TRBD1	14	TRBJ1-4	TGTGCCAGCAGCATTCGGACAGGGAATGAAAAACTGTTTTTT	CASSIRTGNEKLFF
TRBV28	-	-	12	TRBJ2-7	TGTGCCAGCACCGCGGACAGCTACGAGCAGTACTTC	CASTADSYEQYF
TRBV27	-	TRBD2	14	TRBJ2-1	TGTGCCAGCAAGGAGGCTAGCGGGAGTAATGAGCAGTTCTTC	CASKEASGSNEQFF
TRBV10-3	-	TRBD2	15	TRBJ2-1	TGTGCCATCAGGGCTACTAGCGGGAGAGACAATGAGCAGTTCTTC	CAIRATSGRDNEQFF
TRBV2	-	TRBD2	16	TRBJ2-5	TGTGCCAGCAGTGGAGGGCTAGCGGGAGGAGGCGAGACCCAGTACTTC	CASSGGLAGGGETQYF
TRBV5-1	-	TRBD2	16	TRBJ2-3	TGCGCCAGCAGCCCTGGACTAGCGGCAACCACAGATACGCAGTATTTT	CASSPGLAATTDTQYF
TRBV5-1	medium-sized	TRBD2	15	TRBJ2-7	TGCGCCAGCAGCTTGGGTGCGGGAGTGGGATACGAGCAGTACTTC	CASSLGAGVGYEQYF
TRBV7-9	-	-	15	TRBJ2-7	TGTGCCAGCAGCTTCGCACAGGGGGGGACCTACGAGCAGTACTTC	CASSFAQGGTYEQYF
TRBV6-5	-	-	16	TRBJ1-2	TGTGCCAGCAGTTCCGGACAGCTCGCTCCCTCCTATGGCTACACCTTC	CASSSGQLAPSYGYTF
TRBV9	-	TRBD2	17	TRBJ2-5	TGTGCCAGCAGTCAGGGCGATAGGGTAGCGGGAGTCGGTGAGCAGTACTTC	CASSQGDRVAGVGEQYF
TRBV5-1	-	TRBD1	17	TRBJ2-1	TGCGCCAGCAGCTTGGTCCCCCCGGGACAGGGGATGAATGAGCAGTTCTTC	CASSLVPPGQGMNEQFF
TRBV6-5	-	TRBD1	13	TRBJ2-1	TGTGCCAGCAGAACCGGGACAGGGAATGAGCAGTTCTTC	CASRTGTGNEQFF
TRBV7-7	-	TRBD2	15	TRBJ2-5	TGTGCTAGCAGCCAAGGGACTAGCGGACAAGAGACCCAGTACTTC	CASSQGTSGQETQYF
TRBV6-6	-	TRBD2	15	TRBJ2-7	TGTGCCAGCAGAGGACTAGCGGGAGAAAGTGGAGAGCAGTACTTC	CASRGLAGESGEQYF
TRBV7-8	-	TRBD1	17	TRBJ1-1	TGTGCCAGCAGTTGGTGGGGACAGGGGGTTTTGAACACTGAAGCTTTCTTT	CASSWWGQGVLNTEAFF
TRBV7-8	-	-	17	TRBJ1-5	TGTGCCAGCAGCTTAGCGCCCCTCGGGGAGGTTGCTCAGCCCCAGCATTTT	CASSLAPLGEVAQPQHF
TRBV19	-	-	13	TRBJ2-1	TGTGCCACCCAGCCTCAGGGTCCCAATGAGCAGTTCTTC	CATQPQGPNEQFF
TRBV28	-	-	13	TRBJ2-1	TGTGCCAGCAGTAAGGGACTTTTGAATGAGCAGTTCTTC	CASSKGLLNEQFF
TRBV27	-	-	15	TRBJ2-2	TGTGCCAGCAGTTTATACGGGAGTGGTACCGGGGAGCTGTTTTTT	CASSLYGSGTGELFF
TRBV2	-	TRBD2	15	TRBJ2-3	TGTGCCAGCCGAGGGAGCGGGGGCCGCACAGGTACGCAGTATTTT	CASRGSGGRTGTQYF
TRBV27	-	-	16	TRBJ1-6	TGTGCCAGCAAAAAAGGCCGGGACGGGACTAACTCACCCCTCCACTTT	CASKKGRDGTNSPLHF
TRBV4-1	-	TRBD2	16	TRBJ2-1	TGCGCCAGCAGCCTCAGGGCGGCGGGAGGGCAGGTTGAGCAGTTCTTC	CASSLRAAGGQVEQFF
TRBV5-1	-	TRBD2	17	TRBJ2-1	TGCGCCAGCAGCCCCGGACTAGCGGTCAGCTCCTACAATGAGCAGTTCTTC	CASSPGLAVSSYNEQFF
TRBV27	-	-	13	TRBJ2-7	TGTGCCAGCAGCCGGAGACAGATCTACGAGCAGTACTTC	CASSRRQIYEQYF
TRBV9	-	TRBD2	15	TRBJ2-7	TGTGCCAGCAGTTCCCCCGGGACTAGCGGGAGCGAGCAGTACTTC	CASSSPGTSGSEQYF
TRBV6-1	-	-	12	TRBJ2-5	TGTGCCAGCAGTGAATCTTATTTGGAGCAGTACTTC	CASSESYLEQYF
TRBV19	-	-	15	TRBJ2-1	TGTGCCAGTAGTGGGCAGGGGCACTCCTACAATGAGCAGTTCTTC	CASSGQGHSYNEQFF
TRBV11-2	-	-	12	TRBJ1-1	TGTGCCAGCAAGAGGGTGAACACTGAAGCTTTCTTT	CASKRVNTEAFF